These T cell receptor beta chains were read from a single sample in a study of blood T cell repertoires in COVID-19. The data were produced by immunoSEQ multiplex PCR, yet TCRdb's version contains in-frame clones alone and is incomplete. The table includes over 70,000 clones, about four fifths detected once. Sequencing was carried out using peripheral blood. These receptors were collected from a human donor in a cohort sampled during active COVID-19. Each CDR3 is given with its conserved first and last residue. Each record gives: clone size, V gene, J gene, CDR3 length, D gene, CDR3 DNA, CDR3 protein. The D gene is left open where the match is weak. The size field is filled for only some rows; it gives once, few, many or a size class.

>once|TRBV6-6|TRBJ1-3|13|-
TGTGCCAGCAGTTACAACAGTGGAAACACCATATATTTT
CASSYNSGNTIYF
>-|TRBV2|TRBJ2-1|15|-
TGTGCCAGCAAGGGGGGGGGTCCCCTCTACAATGAGCAGTTCTTC
CASKGGGPLYNEQFF
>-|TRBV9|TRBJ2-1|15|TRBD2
TGTGCCAGCAGTAGGATCGCGGGGGGCTACAATGAGCAGTTCTTC
CASSRIAGGYNEQFF
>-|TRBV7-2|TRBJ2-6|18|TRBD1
TGTGCCAGCAGACGACCGGGACAGGGGGCGCTTGGGGCCAACGTCCTGACTTTC
CASRRPGQGALGANVLTF
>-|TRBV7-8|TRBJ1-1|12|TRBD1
TGTGCCAGCAGCTTCCGACAGGGCGAGGCTTTCTTT
CASSFRQGEAFF
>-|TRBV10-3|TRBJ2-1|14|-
TGTGCCATCAGTGTAGCCGGGGCCTACAATGAGCAGTTCTTC
CAISVAGAYNEQFF
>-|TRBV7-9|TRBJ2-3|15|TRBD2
TGTGCCAGCACCCCGGGAGGGGGACGCACAGATACGCAGTATTTT
CASTPGGGRTDTQYF
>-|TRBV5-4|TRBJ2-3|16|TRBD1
TGTGCCAGCAGCTTCCGGGACAGGGATAACACAGATACGCAGTATTTT
CASSFRDRDNTDTQYF
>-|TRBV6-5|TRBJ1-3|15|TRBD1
TGTGCCAGCAGTTCACGCGGGGGACAGGGGGCAACCATATATTTT
CASSSRGGQGATIYF
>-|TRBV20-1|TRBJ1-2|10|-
TGCAGCCTCTGGCAGGGTGGCTACACCTTC
CSLWQGGYTF
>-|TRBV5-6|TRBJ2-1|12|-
TGTGCCAGCAGCTGGGGCGGGGGCGTGGAGTTCTTC
CASSWGGGVEFF
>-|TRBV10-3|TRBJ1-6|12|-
TGTGCCATACAGGACGCGGGGACACCCCTCCACTTT
CAIQDAGTPLHF
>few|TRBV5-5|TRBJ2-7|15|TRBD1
TGTGCCAGCAGCACCGACAGGGGCGGGAAATACGAGCAGTACTTC
CASSTDRGGKYEQYF
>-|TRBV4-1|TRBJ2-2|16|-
TGCGCCAGCAGCCCTTGGCCCTTCGCGAACACCGGGGAGCTGTTTTTT
CASSPWPFANTGELFF
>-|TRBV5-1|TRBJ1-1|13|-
TGCGCCAGCAGCTTGGCCGGTTCGGGTGAAGCTTTCTTT
CASSLAGSGEAFF
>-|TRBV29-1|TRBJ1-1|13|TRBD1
TGCAGCGTTGCGGGACAGCCCTCCACTGAAGCTTTCTTT
CSVAGQPSTEAFF
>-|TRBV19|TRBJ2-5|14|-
TGTGCCAGTAGAAGAAGAGGGTACCAAGAGACCCAGTACTTC
CASRRRGYQETQYF
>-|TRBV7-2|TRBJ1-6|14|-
TGTGCCAGCAGCCTCCATGCCAGAAATTCACCCCTCCACTTT
CASSLHARNSPLHF
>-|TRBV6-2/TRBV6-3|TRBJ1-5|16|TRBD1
TGTGCCAGCAGCCCTCGGACAGGCATTTTAGATCAGCCCCAGCATTTT
CASSPRTGILDQPQHF
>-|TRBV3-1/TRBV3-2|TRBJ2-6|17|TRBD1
TGTGCCAGCAGCCCCCAGGGGACAGGGTCTGGGGCCAACGTCCTGACTTTC
CASSPQGTGSGANVLTF
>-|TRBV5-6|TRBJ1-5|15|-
TGTGCCAGCAGCTTCGCGGGGTTTGGCAATCAGCCCCAGCATTTT
CASSFAGFGNQPQHF
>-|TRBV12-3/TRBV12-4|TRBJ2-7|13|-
TGTGCCAGCAGGGGGACTGTCGGAGACGAGCAGTACTTC
CASRGTVGDEQYF